Below are 17 T cell receptor beta chains sequenced from a single sample in a study of blood T cell repertoires in COVID-19. Produced via immunoSEQ multiplex PCR; TCRdb's table is partial and in-frame only. This sample carries approximately 60,000 clones, approximately 94% of them seen once, and the ten largest clones take approximately 2.9%. The sequenced sample consisted of peripheral blood. All receptors come from a man aged 65-85 years with active COVID-19.

This clone appeared a single time. The chain uses TRBV10-2 and TRBJ1-5, with D possibly matching TRBD1 (6 bases). The CDR3 consists of 16 residues. Germline V gene sequence: CDR1 WSHSY, CDR2 SAAADI. Trimming removed 2 bases at V and 6 bases at J, with 17 bases between. The CDR3 region is CASSEIWGGIFQPQHF. Written as DNA, the CDR3 is TGCGCCAGCAGTGAGATTTGGGGGGGCATCTTTCAGCCCCAGCATTTT.

This chain connects TRBV27 to TRBJ2-1; 9 nucleotides align to TRBD1. V dropped 3 bases and J dropped 7; count of bases not matched to a gene: 10. Germline V CDR1 and CDR2: MNHEY, SMNVEV (reference sequence). The CDR3 is 16 amino acids. CDR3: CASSLPGQGTGNEQFF. The DNA of the CDR3 is TGTGCCAGCAGTTTGCCGGGACAGGGTACAGGTAATGAGCAGTTCTTC.

This clone appeared a single time. J is TRBJ1-1 and V is TRBV19; 7 nucleotides match TRBD1. The V and J ends lost 4 bases and 11 bases, in that order; junction bases with no gene match: 7. CDR3 size: 12 residues. Germline V gene data show CDR1 as LNHDA and CDR2 as SQIVND (reference sequence). This CDR3 reads CASSTRQGGAFF. The CDR3, as DNA: TGTGCCAGTAGTACCCGACAGGGAGGCGCTTTCTTT.

This chain links TRBV3-1 (or the pseudogene TRBV3-2) with TRBJ2-1, with 10 bases fitting TRBD2. In germline, CDR1 is LGHDT, CDR2 YNNKEL (reference sequence). Trimming took 4 bases from V and 0 from J; bases not matched to a gene: 15. The CDR3 consists of 20 residues. CDR3 sequence (DNA): TGTGCCAGCAGCCCCCGCGGAAATAGCGGGGGGCAGAGCTCCTACAATGAGCAGTTCTTC. Protein: CASSPRGNSGGQSSYNEQFF.

The chain has TRBV7-9 and TRBJ2-1; D not certain. Trimming pared 8 bases from V and 0 bases from J, leaving 11 bases between. This CDR3 spans 14 amino acids. In germline, CDR1 is SEHNR, CDR2 FQNEAQ (reference sequence). CDR3 amino acids: CASFESSSYNEQFF. The CDR3 nucleotides are TGTGCCAGCTTTGAATCCAGCTCCTACAATGAGCAGTTCTTC.

The chain combines TRBV2 with TRBJ1-2; TRBD1 matches 7 bases. Trimming cost V 4 bases and J 8 bases; bases outside gene matches: 7. This CDR3 has 13 amino acids. From germline, CDR1 is SNHLY and CDR2 FYNNEI. The CDR3 region is CASSVQGSQGYTF. CDR3 nucleotide sequence: TGTGCCAGCAGTGTACAGGGGAGTCAGGGCTACACCTTC.

The chain has TRBV3-1 (or the pseudogene TRBV3-2) and TRBJ2-2, with 8 bases identical to TRBD2. Germline CDR1 is LGHDT and CDR2 is YNNKEL (reference sequence). The V and J ends lost 9 bases and 6 bases, in that order; junction bases with no gene match: 15. The CDR3 totals 16 residues. Written as DNA, the CDR3 is TGTGCCAGTTCACGGCGGCGGGGGGCGTCTCCCGGGGAGCTGTTTTTT. It codes for CASSRRRGASPGELFF.

CDR3 coding DNA: TGTGCCAGCAGCCAACATGGGACAGTGAACACTGAAGCTTTCTTT. As protein: CASSQHGTVNTEAFF. The rearrangement joins TRBV5-8 to TRBJ1-1; TRBD1 matches at 7 bases. This CDR3 has 15 residues. Germline CDR1 is SGHTS and CDR2 is YDEGEE. With V trimmed by 4 bases and J by 0 bases, 6 bases remained unmatched.

This chain links TRBV11-3 with TRBJ2-5, with 8 bases lining up with TRBD2. The V segment lost 8 bases and the J segment 5 bases; nucleotides outside the gene matches: 13. Germline V CDR1 and CDR2: SGHNT, YENEEA. This CDR3 region has 15 residues. DNA of the CDR3: TGTGCCAGCGCCACACAGGGCGGGGGGATGGAGACCCAGTACTTC. Translating gives CASATQGGGMETQYF. Filled out from reference TRBV11-3 and TRBJ2-5, the complete variable domain reads EAGVVQSPRYKIIEKKQPVAFWCNPISGHNTLYWYLQNLGQGPELLIRYENEEAVDDSQLPKDRFSAERLKGVDSTLKIQPAELGDSAVYLCASATQGGGMETQYFGPGTRLLVL.

The rearrangement uses TRBV25-1 and TRBJ2-7, with TRBD1 matching 7 bases. The ends lost 5 bases at V and 2 bases at J; junction bases unmatched: 6. This CDR3 has 14 residues. CDR1 is MGHDK and CDR2 is SYGVNS in the germline V gene. As DNA, the CDR3 is TGTGCCAGCAGTCTTCTGGACAGGACCTACGAGCAGTACTTC. This encodes CASSLLDRTYEQYF.

The J gene is TRBJ2-7, the V gene TRBV4-1; 7 nucleotides align to TRBD2. Germline CDR1 reads MGHRA; CDR2 reads YSYEKL. This CDR3 comprises 15 residues. The V segment lost 4 bases and the J segment 3 bases; nucleotides outside the gene matches: 9. This CDR3 reads CASSLVGGEIYEQYF. In DNA form, the CDR3 reads TGCGCCAGCAGCCTTGTGGGGGGGGAGATCTACGAGCAGTACTTC.

The chain employs TRBV5-1 and TRBJ2-5, with 8 bases aligning to TRBD1. Germline loops: CDR1 SGHRS, CDR2 YFSETQ. The CDR3 is made up of 15 amino acids. The J segment lost 5 bases and the V segment lost 2 bases, leaving 8 bases of the junction unmatched. The CDR3 bases are TGCGCCAGCAGCTTCGAACCAGGGGGCGCGGAGACCCAGTACTTC. This codes for CASSFEPGGAETQYF. The variable domain in full, with the rest retrieved from reference TRBV5-1 and TRBJ2-5, is KAGVTQTPRYLIKTRGQQVTLSCSPISGHRSVSWYQQTPGQGLQFLFEYFSETQRNKGNFPGRFSGRQFSNSRSEMNVSTLELGDSALYLCASSFEPGGAETQYFGPGTRLLVL.

CDR3 sequence: CASSRGTVQETQYF. The CDR3 DNA sequence: TGCGCCAGCAGCCGAGGGACAGTACAAGAGACCCAGTACTTC. The chain joins TRBV5-1 to TRBJ2-5, with 7 nucleotides matching TRBD1. The CDR3 consists of 14 residues. Losses at the gene ends were 4 bases for V and 2 bases for J; bases not matched to a gene: 5. From germline, CDR1 is SGHRS and CDR2 YFSETQ.

The J gene is TRBJ1-1, the V gene TRBV11-2, with 10 bases identical to TRBD1. CDR3 size: 16 residues. Trimming took 2 bases from V and 4 from J; bases not matched to a gene: 7. Germline assignment: CDR1 SGHAT and CDR2 FQNNGV. CDR3 sequence: CASSLIWGQGSTEAFF. DNA for the CDR3: TGTGCCAGCAGCTTAATTTGGGGACAGGGGAGCACTGAAGCTTTCTTT.

The rearrangement links TRBV19 to TRBJ2-7; 10 bases line up with TRBD2. V shed 10 bases, J shed 2 bases, and the junction held 5 bases outside the gene matches. This CDR3 has 13 residues. Germline V gives CDR1 LNHDA, CDR2 SQIVND (reference sequence). The CDR3 spells CATRTSGTYEQYF. The DNA of the CDR3 is TGTGCCACCAGGACTAGCGGAACCTACGAGCAGTACTTC.

This chain links TRBV3-1 (or the pseudogene TRBV3-2) with TRBJ1-2; unclear D gene. The CDR3 is made up of 13 amino acids. The ends were cut back, 1 base at V and 7 bases at J, with 10 bases in the middle. Germline V CDR1 and CDR2: LGHDT, YNNKEL (reference sequence). The CDR3 DNA follows: TGTGCCAGCAGCCAAGTCCCGGGTTTTGGCTACACCTTC. Residues: CASSQVPGFGYTF.

The rearrangement links TRBV18 to TRBJ2-2; D perhaps matches TRBD1 (6 bases). The V end lost 0 bases, the J end lost 0 bases, and 11 bases lay between the germline ends. Germline V gene sequence: CDR1 KGHSH, CDR2 LQKENI. The CDR3 contains 17 residues. The CDR3 sequence: CASSPPGRTANTGELFF. CDR3 sequence (DNA): TGTGCCAGCTCACCACCTGGGCGGACAGCGAACACCGGGGAGCTGTTTTTT. Using reference TRBV18 and TRBJ2-2 for the parts outside the CDR3, the full variable domain is NAGVMQNPRHLVRRRGQEARLRCSPMKGHSHVYWYRQLPEEGLKFMVYLQKENIIDESGMPKERFSAEFPKEGPSILRIQQVVRGDSAAYFCASSPPGRTANTGELFFGEGSRLTVL.